This entry lists 18 T cell receptor beta chains sequenced from one sample in a study of cytomegalovirus exposure and HLA in healthy donors. PCR amplification relied on 60 Vbeta primers (plus 13 Jbeta primers). Assay used: immunoSEQ multiplex PCR; TCRdb lists only in-frame clones, some missing. The table lists over 150,000 clones, around nine tenths of them singletons. Sequencing was done on a sample of PBMCs. The receptors stem from a woman between 25 and 40 years old in good health and CMV-seronegative.

The rearrangement links TRBV7-2 to TRBJ2-7; the D is unclear. This CDR3 has 13 residues. Deletions cut 1 base from V and 3 bases from J, with 7 bases between. CDR1 and CDR2 from the germline V gene are SGHTA and FQGNSA. This chain's CDR3 is CASSLDSYYEQYF. The CDR3 nucleotides are TGTGCCAGCAGCTTAGACAGTTACTACGAGCAGTACTTC.

The chain is built from TRBV5-4 and TRBJ2-1, with 8 bases aligning to TRBD2. The CDR3 contains 16 residues. Losses at the gene ends were 4 bases for V and 0 bases for J; bases not matched to a gene: 6. The germline V gene has CDR1 SGHNT and CDR2 YYREEE (reference sequence). CDR3 DNA: TGTGCCAGCAGCACCGGACGGGGGGGCTCCTACAATGAGCAGTTCTTC. Amino acids: CASSTGRGGSYNEQFF.

The sample holds one count of this clone. This sequence joins TRBV5-4 and TRBJ2-1; perhaps TRBD1 as D (6 bases). Germline V gives CDR1 SGHNT, CDR2 YYREEE (reference sequence). V was cut by 2 bases and J by 9 bases, with 18 bases left in between. The CDR3 spans 15 residues. CDR3 protein: CASSFPLGQGSEQFF. The CDR3 DNA is TGTGCCAGCAGCTTCCCTCTCGGGCAGGGGAGTGAGCAGTTCTTC. The full variable domain, its missing parts supplied by reference TRBV5-4 and TRBJ2-1, is ETGVTQSPTHLIKTRGQQVTLRCSSQSGHNTVSWYQQALGQGPQFIFQYYREEENGRGNFPPRFSGLQFPNYSSELNVNALELDDSALYLCASSFPLGQGSEQFFGPGTRLTVL.

The chain links TRBV15 to TRBJ2-1; TRBD2 aligns across 9 bases. Germline V CDR1 and CDR2: LNHNV, YYDKDF (reference sequence). With V trimmed by 9 bases and J by 8 bases, 8 bases remained unmatched. This CDR3 has 13 amino acids. The CDR3 region is CATTSGLGDEQFF. Written as DNA, the CDR3 is TGTGCCACTACTAGCGGGTTAGGCGATGAGCAGTTCTTC. Together with reference TRBV15 and TRBJ2-1, the CDR3 gives the full variable domain: DAMVIQNPRYQVTQFGKPVTLSCSQTLNHNVMYWYQQKSSQAPKLLFHYYDKDFNNEADTPDNFQSRRPNTSFCFLDIRSPGLGDTAMYLCATTSGLGDEQFFGPGTRLTVL.

The chain carries TRBV4-1 and TRBJ1-1; 7 bases line up with TRBD1. From germline, CDR1 is MGHRA and CDR2 YSYEKL. J gave up 4 bases and V 2 bases, and 10 bases lay outside the gene matches. This CDR3 comprises 16 residues. DNA for the CDR3: TGCGCCAGCAGCCAAAAGGCCGCAGGGGGTGGCACTGAAGCTTTCTTT. It is translated as CASSQKAAGGGTEAFF.

The J gene is TRBJ2-1, the V gene TRBV12-2; the table's D call, TRBD2, has no DNA check behind it. TRBV12-2 is a pseudogene locus. This CDR3 is 17 amino acids long. CDR3 coding DNA: TGTGCAAGTCGCTTACGTATATACCCATCACTTTACAATGAGCAGTTCTTC. Its translation is CASRLRIYPSLYNEQFF.

This clone has only one observation. This sequence joins TRBV12-2 and TRBJ1-2; the listed D gene, TRBD1, was not tested against the DNA. TRBV12-2 is termed a pseudogene. The CDR3 is made up of 16 amino acids. The CDR3 coding sequence is TGTGCAAGTCGCTTAGCGTTGAGGGGGCCAAACTATGGCTACACCTTC. Protein product: CASRLALRGPNYGYTF.

The chain is built from TRBV27 and TRBJ1-4; the match to TRBD1 covers 8 bases. Per germline, CDR1 MNHEY and CDR2 SMNVEV (reference sequence). The CDR3 consists of 15 residues. The J segment lost 4 bases and the V segment lost 5 bases, leaving 6 bases of the junction unmatched. CDR3 sequence reads: CASSIRGQVNEKLFF. CDR3 nucleotide sequence: TGTGCCAGCAGTATTAGGGGACAGGTTAATGAAAAACTGTTTTTT.

This clone turned up a few times. The chain is built from TRBV6-1 and TRBJ1-1, with 8 bases that match TRBD1. Germline V gives CDR1 MNHNS, CDR2 SASEGT. The CDR3 is 15 amino acids. The J segment lost 1 base and the V segment lost 6 bases, leaving 7 bases of the junction unmatched. The CDR3 is CASREDRARNTEAFF. CDR3 coding DNA: TGTGCCAGCAGGGAGGACAGGGCCCGGAACACTGAAGCTTTCTTT.

The chain has TRBV27 and TRBJ1-3; no reliable D call. The CDR3 is 15 amino acids. Germline V gene lookup returns CDR1 MNHEY and CDR2 SMNVEV (reference sequence). Trimming removed 4 bases from V and 2 bases from J, with 12 bases in between. The CDR3 loop is CASSSLSLPGNTIYF. The CDR3 DNA sequence: TGTGCCAGCAGTTCCCTTTCACTACCTGGAAACACCATATATTTT.

This chain connects TRBV19 to TRBJ1-5, with D hard to call. Germline-derived CDR1 and CDR2 are LNHDA and SQIVND (reference sequence). V was pared by 1 base and J by 3 bases, with 13 bases between. The CDR3 runs 16 residues. Written as DNA, the CDR3 is TGTGCCAGTAGTATAGCGGCAACCCGGGACAATCAGCCCCAGCATTTT. As protein: CASSIAATRDNQPQHF.

The chain carries TRBV7-6 and TRBJ1-2, with a tentative D call TRBD1 (5 bases). CDR1 is SGHVS, CDR2 FNYEAQ, per germline. V shed 0 bases and J shed 6 bases, with 17 bases lying between them. This CDR3 spans 16 amino acids. CDR3 loop: CASSLAGDGGLDGYTF. In DNA, the CDR3 is TGTGCCAGCAGCTTAGCGGGGGATGGAGGGCTGGATGGCTACACCTTC. Variable domain in full (rest from reference TRBV7-6 and TRBJ1-2): GAGVSQSPRYKVTKRGQDVALRCDPISGHVSLYWYRQALGQGPEFLTYFNYEAQQDKSGLPNDRFSAERPEGSISTLTIQRTEQRDSAMYRCASSLAGDGGLDGYTFGSGTRLTVV.

The chain recombines TRBV7-9 with TRBJ2-4, with unresolved D. The V end lost 7 bases, the J end lost 2 bases, and 15 bases lay between the germline ends. The CDR3 consists of 15 residues. Germline CDR1 and CDR2: SEHNR and FQNEAQ (reference sequence). This CDR3 is CASTDLDLTKNIQYF. In DNA, the CDR3 is TGTGCCAGCACCGACCTAGACCTAACCAAAAACATTCAGTACTTC.

This chain links TRBV18 with TRBJ2-7, with a weak D call TRBD1 (6 bases). V lost 6 bases to trimming and J lost 7 bases, with 13 bases between them. The CDR3 length is 12 residues. Germline loops: CDR1 KGHSH, CDR2 LQKENI. DNA of the CDR3: TGTGCCAGCTCCGGACAGACCGAGGAGCAGTACTTC. This gives the protein CASSGQTEEQYF.

This rearrangement joins TRBV5-1 to TRBJ1-3; a possible D gene is TRBD1 (5 bases). The germline V and J ends were trimmed by 6 bases and 0 bases, with 16 bases remaining between them. Germline CDR1 is SGHRS and CDR2 is YFSETQ. This CDR3 comprises 16 residues. The CDR3 DNA follows: TGCGCCAGCACCCCCCAGGGAACCATCTCTGGAAACACCATATATTTT. Translated, it gives CASTPQGTISGNTIYF.

The chain is built from TRBV5-4 and TRBJ2-1, with a possible D match to TRBD2 (6 bases). Germline CDR1 reads SGHNT; CDR2 reads YYREEE (reference sequence). The CDR3 extends over 13 amino acids. V was clipped by 0 bases and J by 9 bases, with 10 bases between them. CDR3 region: CASSLDPGVEQFF. The CDR3 DNA reads TGTGCCAGCAGCTTGGACCCGGGAGTTGAGCAGTTCTTC. The whole variable domain, remainder taken from reference TRBV5-4 and TRBJ2-1, is ETGVTQSPTHLIKTRGQQVTLRCSSQSGHNTVSWYQQALGQGPQFIFQYYREEENGRGNFPPRFSGLQFPNYSSELNVNALELDDSALYLCASSLDPGVEQFFGPGTRLTVL.

The chain joins TRBV14 to TRBJ2-1; weak D call: TRBD1 (6 bases). V lost 4 bases and J lost 4, with 11 bases in between. The CDR3 has 14 residues. The V gene's germline CDR1 is SGHDN and CDR2 FVKESK. CDR3 DNA sequence: TGTGCCAGCAGCCTCATGGACAGTTACAATGAGCAGTTCTTC. Its translation is CASSLMDSYNEQFF.

The rearrangement joins TRBV27 to TRBJ2-5; D remains ambiguous. The J call may be wrong; the DNA end is better matched by TRBJ2-7. The CDR3 loop spans 12 amino acids. Germline values: CDR1 MNHEY, CDR2 SMNVEV (reference sequence). Written as DNA, the CDR3 is TGTGCCAGCAGTTCCCTCCGCTACGAGCAGTACTTC. Protein sequence: CASSSLRYEQYF.